The sequence of this T cell receptor (beta chain) was determined in a study of T-cell memory formation after mild COVID-19 (TCRdb year 2021). For the wider study: TCR sequence clusters from the two donors were largely donor specific. Longitudinal TCRalpha and TCRbeta repertoire sequencing tracked T-cell clones expanding and contracting after mild COVID-19 in two donors. The cohort was made up of two young adult volunteers, one female and one male, who were previously healthy. Paper-wide results and their limitations: From day 15 to 85, contracting clones showed balanced CD4/CD8 phenotypes, whereas a second wave of clones that expanded from day 15 to 37 leaned towards CD4+. The second-wave clones that peaked on day 37 were not confirmed to be SARS-CoV-2 specific. Only a couple of mild cases were covered in the study, and larger cohorts including severe cases with pre-infection samples were considered necessary. Contracting CD4+ clones appeared mostly in the CM and EM memory subsets, whereas CD8+ clones were enriched in EMRA. The detection of some responding clones in pre-infection memory suggests that pre-existing cross-reactive memory T cells joined the SARS-CoV-2 response.

Sequencer: Illumina NovaSeq 6000. TCRalpha and TCRbeta cDNA libraries were constructed by 5'RACE with constant-segment primers, with sample barcodes and unique molecular identifiers being introduced. Trizol reagent was used to extract RNA from every sample. Libraries were amplified in two PCR steps, with a second sample barcode and Illumina TruSeq adapters added in the second step. The libraries were sequenced on an Illumina NovaSeq using 2 x 150 bp paired-end reads. The original methods were these. The reads were demultiplexed and collapsed into UMI-guided consensus sequences using migec v1.2.7. Using mixcr v2.1.11, UMI consensuses were aligned to TRA and TRB V and J templates and then assembled into clonotypes. A clonotype was counted as expanded or contracted only if both edgeR and NoisET called the change significant, with noise models trained on biological replicates. For edgeR calls, the thresholds were a false discovery rate-adjusted p below 0.01 and a log2 fold-change of 1. PCA with hierarchical clustering of max-normalized trajectories of the 1000 most abundant clonotypes was used as exploratory dynamics analysis. Each responding clone was given a CD4 or CD8 phenotype based on the CD4+ and CD8+ repertoires, which had been sequenced separately. Clones were called with MiXCR by TCRdb after fastp trimmed the public reads at Q25, and only in-frame beta chains were retained. Each entry merges the rows of one CDR3 protein and shows their most common DNA and genes. The V and J calls follow TCRdb's processing rather than the paper's. The sample yields around 160,000 distinct CDR3 sequences; more than 9% were counted once. The top ten clonotypes cover about 3.5% of the sample.

Ficoll-Paque density gradient centrifugation was the method used to isolate PBMCs. The germline V gene encodes CDR1 MGHRA and CDR2 YSYEKL. V is pared back by 0 bases and J by 0 bases, with 6 bases lying between the germline termini. The CDR3 contains 15 residues, cysteine and phenylalanine counted. Only the CDR3 region is kept as DNA, spanning 45 bases read in frame from base 1. In its sample, this clonotype was seen many times. What this receptor recognizes is not known. Base qualities are not at hand, and no much larger clone is one base apart. The sequenced sample was PBMCs or a T cell subset sorted from them (not recorded which). The rearrangement joined TRBV4-1 to TRBJ1-5, with an unclear D gene assignment. The clonotype was recovered from a man between 18 and 35 years old who had mild COVID-19 (a few samples of this study predate the infection). The sample titles of this study are shuffled in the database, so cell type and time point are left out; the donor was told from shared clones. The CDR3 reads CASSQEGYSNQPQHF. The nucleotide sequence is TGCGCCAGCAGCCAAGAGGGTTATAGCAATCAGCCCCAGCATTTT.